The TCR beta chain under discussion was sequenced for a study of blood T cell repertoires in COVID-19. On the study more broadly: Donors in the United States, Italy and Spain gave samples during acute or convalescent COVID-19.

V was pared by 0 bases and J by 5 bases, with 26 bases between. The CDR3 is 19 residues long. Germline CDR1 reads MNHEY; CDR2 reads SVGEGT. Produced via immunoSEQ multiplex PCR; TCRdb's table is partial and in-frame only. Among hundreds of thousands of clones listed, roughly 85% were seen once. The sequence derives from a woman aged 70-85 years with active or convalescent COVID-19. Sequencing was carried out using peripheral blood. This chain connects TRBV6-2 or TRBV6-3 to TRBJ2-7; tentatively, D is TRBD2 (6 bases). Here the CDR3 reads CASSYSLRREAPRGHEQYF. Here the CDR3 DNA reads TGTGCCAGCAGTTACTCGCTCAGGAGGGAGGCGCCCAGAGGGCACGAGCAGTACTTC.